One sample yielded the 4 T cell receptor beta chains listed below, sequenced in a study of beta chain features in type 1 diabetes. General study findings and limits: Among all four CD4+ subsets, Type 1 diabetes patients had TCRB CDR3s that were moderately but significantly shorter.

Sequencing targeted expressed TCRB transcripts, as all isolated RNA had been reverse transcribed. The method was immunoSEQ multiplex PCR; TCRdb's version includes in-frame clones alone and lacks a portion of them. Altogether roughly 730,000 clones are present, roughly 12% being singletons, with the ten largest covering approximately 0.022%. These receptors lack a known antigen. Sample: naive CD4+ T cells from blood. These receptors were collected from a man between 18 and 29 years old with type 1 diabetes.

This clone was recorded a few times. The J gene is TRBJ1-2, the V gene TRBV30; no definite D call. The CDR3 is 17 amino acids. V lost 3 bases and J 4 bases, leaving 24 bases between the germline ends. Germline CDR1 is GTSNPN and CDR2 is SVGIG (reference sequence). DNA of the CDR3: TGTGCCTGGAGGGGCCGGGAAAGAGATCGGAGAGTCTATGGCTACACCTTC. Translating it yields CAWRGRERDRRVYGYTF. Filled out from reference TRBV30 and TRBJ1-2, the complete variable domain reads SQTIHQWPATLVQPVGSPLSLECTVEGTSNPNLYWYRQAAGRGLQLLFYSVGIGQISSEVPQNLSASRPQDRQFILSSKKLLLSDSGFYLCAWRGRERDRRVYGYTFGSGTRLTVV.

The chain carries TRBV18 and TRBJ2-5, with D perhaps matching TRBD1 (6 bases). CDR3 size: 13 residues. Germline V gene lookup returns CDR1 KGHSH and CDR2 LQKENI. The germline V and J ends were trimmed by 0 bases and 4 bases, with 6 bases remaining between them. The CDR3 DNA reads TGTGCCAGCTCACCACCCAGGGGAGAGACCCAGTACTTC. Translation gives CASSPPRGETQYF.

The chain has TRBV30 and TRBJ1-1; D call uncertain. The germline gives CDR1 GTSNPN, CDR2 SVGIG (reference sequence). With 0 bases removed from V and 7 bases from J, the gap between germline ends came to 12 bases. The CDR3 sequence is 13 residues long. CDR3 region: CAWSVRQRFEAFF. CDR3 sequence (DNA): TGTGCCTGGAGTGTACGGCAAAGATTTGAAGCTTTCTTT.

V is TRBV18 and J is TRBJ2-7; D is unresolved. CDR1 is KGHSH and CDR2 is LQKENI in the germline V gene. The CDR3 runs 13 residues. Trimming stripped 5 bases from V and 3 bases from J, with 11 bases between. The CDR3 bases are TGTGCCAGCTCATCCGGACCTCACTACGAGCAGTACTTC. Translated: CASSSGPHYEQYF.